These T cell receptor beta chains were read from a single sample in a study of T cell changes during pregnancy in multiple sclerosis. Generated by immunoSEQ multiplex PCR, the TCRdb table keeps only in-frame clones and is missing some. The table includes nearly 70,000 clones, 92% detected once. The sequencing here drew on peripheral blood, taken in the second trimester of pregnancy. Every receptor here comes from a female donor in good health, enrolled as a control in a pregnancy study. Both conserved end residues are part of each CDR3. The D gene is left open where the match is weak. Only some rows state a clone size, as once, few, many or a class for expanded clones.

clone size: NA
V gene: TRBV27
J gene: TRBJ2-7
D gene: NA
CDR3 DNA: TGTGCCAGCAGACGGGGACTGGGAGACTACGAGCAGTACTTC
CDR3 protein: CASRRGLGDYEQYF

clone size: NA
V gene: TRBV4-1
J gene: TRBJ1-1
D gene: TRBD1
CDR3 DNA: TGCGCCAGCAGCCATACAGGGGGAAGGACTGAAGCTTTCTTT
CDR3 protein: CASSHTGGRTEAFF

clone size: NA
V gene: TRBV7-9
J gene: TRBJ2-1
D gene: TRBD1
CDR3 DNA: TGTGCCAGCAGCCCGGGGACAGGGATCGGGAATGAGCAGTTCTTC
CDR3 protein: CASSPGTGIGNEQFF

clone size: NA
V gene: TRBV6-5
J gene: TRBJ1-4
D gene: NA
CDR3 DNA: TGTGCCAGCAGCCGACAGGTCACTAATGAAAAACTGTTTTTT
CDR3 protein: CASSRQVTNEKLFF

clone size: few
V gene: TRBV6-1
J gene: TRBJ2-1
D gene: NA
CDR3 DNA: TGTGCCAGCAGTGAAGTGGCCGGGGACTACAATGAGCAGTTCTTC
CDR3 protein: CASSEVAGDYNEQFF

clone size: NA
V gene: TRBV9
J gene: TRBJ2-1
D gene: NA
CDR3 DNA: TGTGCCAGCAGCGTAGGTCTCAGGACAGTCGAGTTCTTC
CDR3 protein: CASSVGLRTVEFF

clone size: NA
V gene: TRBV9
J gene: TRBJ1-1
D gene: NA
CDR3 DNA: TGTGCCAGCAGACCCGACAGTTCGTTCACTGAAGCTTTCTTT
CDR3 protein: CASRPDSSFTEAFF

clone size: once
V gene: TRBV6-6
J gene: TRBJ1-5
D gene: TRBD1
CDR3 DNA: TGTGCCAGCAGTTATTACCCGGGACAGGGGAGTCAGCCCCAGCATTTT
CDR3 protein: CASSYYPGQGSQPQHF

clone size: NA
V gene: TRBV11-2
J gene: TRBJ1-1
D gene: NA
CDR3 DNA: TGTGCCAGCAGCTTAGGGAGGGCTGAAGCTTTCTTT
CDR3 protein: CASSLGRAEAFF

clone size: NA
V gene: TRBV28
J gene: TRBJ1-1
D gene: TRBD1
CDR3 DNA: TGTGCCAGCAGCCCGGGACAGCGTACCGGCACTGAAGCTTTCTTT
CDR3 protein: CASSPGQRTGTEAFF

clone size: once
V gene: TRBV7-2
J gene: TRBJ1-3
D gene: NA
CDR3 DNA: TGTGCCAGCCGGGGATCCTCTGGAAACACCATATATTTT
CDR3 protein: CASRGSSGNTIYF

clone size: NA
V gene: TRBV5-6
J gene: TRBJ2-2
D gene: TRBD1
CDR3 DNA: TGTGCCAGCAGCCTAAGACAGGGGGCTATCTACGGGGAGCTGTTTTTT
CDR3 protein: CASSLRQGAIYGELFF

clone size: NA
V gene: TRBV13
J gene: TRBJ1-2
D gene: TRBD1
CDR3 DNA: TGTGCCAGCAGCCTATGGGACGGCAGGGGGCAGAGGAAATATGGCTACACCTTC
CDR3 protein: CASSLWDGRGQRKYGYTF

clone size: NA
V gene: TRBV11-2
J gene: TRBJ2-5
D gene: NA
CDR3 DNA: TGTGCCAGCAGCCCAGTAGGGGGGGGCCACCAAGAGACCCAGTACTTC
CDR3 protein: CASSPVGGGHQETQYF

clone size: NA
V gene: TRBV2
J gene: TRBJ1-3
D gene: NA
CDR3 DNA: TGTGCCAGCAGTGCGACAGCCCGCTCTGGAAACACCATATATTTT
CDR3 protein: CASSATARSGNTIYF

clone size: NA
V gene: TRBV19
J gene: TRBJ2-7
D gene: NA
CDR3 DNA: TGTGCCAGTAGTATTGCAGCTGGGAGACGGCAGTACTTC
CDR3 protein: CASSIAAGRRQYF

clone size: NA
V gene: TRBV7-8
J gene: TRBJ1-5
D gene: NA
CDR3 DNA: TGTGCCAGCAGCCTTCGGGTCAGTGGGTATAGCAATCAGCCCCAGCATTTT
CDR3 protein: CASSLRVSGYSNQPQHF

clone size: NA
V gene: TRBV4-1
J gene: TRBJ1-2
D gene: NA
CDR3 DNA: TGCGCCAGCAGCCAAGGCGTTACAGGGATGGTGGGTGGCTACACCTTC
CDR3 protein: CASSQGVTGMVGGYTF

clone size: NA
V gene: TRBV28
J gene: TRBJ1-2
D gene: NA
CDR3 DNA: TGTGCCAGCAGTTCAGGGGTCTCCTATGGCTACACCTTC
CDR3 protein: CASSSGVSYGYTF

clone size: NA
V gene: TRBV11-2
J gene: TRBJ1-3
D gene: TRBD1
CDR3 DNA: TGTGCCAGCAGCCTACAGGGGGCATCTGGAAACACCATATATTTT
CDR3 protein: CASSLQGASGNTIYF

clone size: NA
V gene: TRBV7-3
J gene: TRBJ2-2
D gene: TRBD1
CDR3 DNA: TGTGCCAGCAGCTTAGGGACAGGAAGGACCGGGGAGCTGTTTTTT
CDR3 protein: CASSLGTGRTGELFF

clone size: NA
V gene: TRBV18
J gene: TRBJ2-2
D gene: NA
CDR3 DNA: TGTGCCAGCTCACCTCGGGACACCGGGGAGCTGTTTTTT
CDR3 protein: CASSPRDTGELFF

clone size: NA
V gene: TRBV28
J gene: TRBJ1-2
D gene: NA
CDR3 DNA: TGTGCCAGCAGTTTTCCCAAGCGATATGGCTACACCTTC
CDR3 protein: CASSFPKRYGYTF

clone size: NA
V gene: TRBV27
J gene: TRBJ1-1
D gene: NA
CDR3 DNA: TGTGCCAGCAGTCTTCGTGCAGGGAAGGGGAACACTGAAGCTTTCTTT
CDR3 protein: CASSLRAGKGNTEAFF

clone size: NA
V gene: TRBV11-2
J gene: TRBJ1-1
D gene: NA
CDR3 DNA: TGTGCCAGCAGCCCCACCAGGACAGCTAACACTGAAGCTTTCTTT
CDR3 protein: CASSPTRTANTEAFF

clone size: NA
V gene: TRBV5-1
J gene: TRBJ1-2
D gene: TRBD1
CDR3 DNA: TGCGCCAGCAGCTCCGGACAGGGGCACGGCTACACCTTC
CDR3 protein: CASSSGQGHGYTF

clone size: NA
V gene: TRBV19
J gene: TRBJ1-6
D gene: TRBD1
CDR3 DNA: TGTGCCAGTAAACATCCGGGACAGGGTGATTCACCCCTCCACTTT
CDR3 protein: CASKHPGQGDSPLHF

clone size: NA
V gene: TRBV28
J gene: TRBJ1-5
D gene: TRBD1
CDR3 DNA: TGTGCCAGCAGTTGGACAGGGCGATCCAATCAGCCCCAGCATTTT
CDR3 protein: CASSWTGRSNQPQHF

clone size: NA
V gene: TRBV7-3
J gene: TRBJ1-1
D gene: NA
CDR3 DNA: TGTGCCAGCAGCCCAGGAGGGCCGAACACTGAAGCTTTCTTT
CDR3 protein: CASSPGGPNTEAFF

clone size: NA
V gene: TRBV20-1
J gene: TRBJ1-1
D gene: NA
CDR3 DNA: TGCAGTGCCCCAGGGTTGGTCAAGACTTTCTTT
CDR3 protein: CSAPGLVKTFF

clone size: few
V gene: TRBV4-3
J gene: TRBJ2-7
D gene: TRBD1
CDR3 DNA: TGCGCCAGCAGCCAAGAAGGTGGGACAGGGGGCTACGAGCAGTACTTC
CDR3 protein: CASSQEGGTGGYEQYF

clone size: NA
V gene: TRBV11-2
J gene: TRBJ2-7
D gene: NA
CDR3 DNA: TGTGCCAGCAGCTTAGCGTATCGGGGGTCCTGGTCCTACGAGCAGTACTTC
CDR3 protein: CASSLAYRGSWSYEQYF

clone size: NA
V gene: TRBV6-5
J gene: TRBJ1-6
D gene: NA
CDR3 DNA: TGTGCCAGCAACGAGAGATATAATTCACCCCTCCACTTT
CDR3 protein: CASNERYNSPLHF

clone size: NA
V gene: TRBV27
J gene: TRBJ2-1
D gene: TRBD2
CDR3 DNA: TGTGCCAGCACCCCGGCTAGCGGGAGAAGCAATGAGCAGTTCTTC
CDR3 protein: CASTPASGRSNEQFF

clone size: NA
V gene: TRBV11-3
J gene: TRBJ1-2
D gene: NA
CDR3 DNA: TGTGCCAGCAGCTTAGTCCAACGCGGGAACGGCTACACCTTC
CDR3 protein: CASSLVQRGNGYTF

clone size: NA
V gene: TRBV28
J gene: TRBJ2-7
D gene: NA
CDR3 DNA: TGTGCCAGCAGATCAGGGGGGTTGGTCTACGAGCAGTACTTC
CDR3 protein: CASRSGGLVYEQYF

clone size: NA
V gene: TRBV14
J gene: TRBJ1-2
D gene: TRBD1
CDR3 DNA: TGTGCCAGCAGCCAAGGGGACAGGCTGTCGGGCTACACCTTC
CDR3 protein: CASSQGDRLSGYTF

clone size: NA
V gene: TRBV15
J gene: TRBJ2-7
D gene: TRBD2
CDR3 DNA: TGTGCCACCAGCAGGGAACTAGCGGTGAGCTCCTACGAGCAGTACTTC
CDR3 protein: CATSRELAVSSYEQYF

clone size: NA
V gene: TRBV28
J gene: TRBJ2-7
D gene: NA
CDR3 DNA: TGTGCCAGCAGTTTCCCTTCAGGGGGGATGAGTGAGCAGTACTTC
CDR3 protein: CASSFPSGGMSEQYF

clone size: NA
V gene: TRBV7-2
J gene: TRBJ1-2
D gene: NA
CDR3 DNA: TGTGCCAGCAGCTTAGGGCTCAACTTC
CDR3 protein: CASSLGLNF

clone size: NA
V gene: TRBV6-5
J gene: TRBJ2-3
D gene: TRBD2
CDR3 DNA: TGTGCCAGCATGTGGCTAGCGGGGAACACAGATACGCAGTATTTT
CDR3 protein: CASMWLAGNTDTQYF

clone size: NA
V gene: TRBV15
J gene: TRBJ1-4
D gene: NA
CDR3 DNA: TGTGCCACCAGCGCTCTAGGAGGGGGGGTCGGCGAAAAACTGTTTTTT
CDR3 protein: CATSALGGGVGEKLFF

clone size: NA
V gene: TRBV6-6
J gene: TRBJ1-2
D gene: TRBD1
CDR3 DNA: TGTGCCAGCAGACCGCCGGGACAGAATAACTATGGCTACACCTTC
CDR3 protein: CASRPPGQNNYGYTF

clone size: NA
V gene: TRBV5-1
J gene: TRBJ2-7
D gene: NA
CDR3 DNA: TGCGCCAGCAAAAAGGAGGCTGGCTACGAGCAGTACTTC
CDR3 protein: CASKKEAGYEQYF

clone size: NA
V gene: TRBV6-5
J gene: TRBJ2-6
D gene: NA
CDR3 DNA: TGTGCCAGCAGTTCAGGGGTGTCTGGGGCCAACGTCCTGACTTTC
CDR3 protein: CASSSGVSGANVLTF

clone size: NA
V gene: TRBV2
J gene: TRBJ1-4
D gene: TRBD1
CDR3 DNA: TGTGCCAGCAGCCAGGGGGCGCAGGAAAAACTGTTTTTT
CDR3 protein: CASSQGAQEKLFF

clone size: few
V gene: TRBV4-1
J gene: TRBJ1-6
D gene: TRBD1
CDR3 DNA: TGCGCCAGCAGCCTAATGGACAGGGATAATTCACCCCTCCACTTT
CDR3 protein: CASSLMDRDNSPLHF

clone size: NA
V gene: TRBV5-6
J gene: TRBJ2-7
D gene: TRBD2
CDR3 DNA: TGTGCCAGCCCCCTGGGGCTAGCGGGACCGTACGAGCAGTACTTC
CDR3 protein: CASPLGLAGPYEQYF

clone size: NA
V gene: TRBV9
J gene: TRBJ2-1
D gene: TRBD2
CDR3 DNA: TGTGCCAGCAGCGTAGCGGGGGGATCCTACAATGAGCAGTTCTTC
CDR3 protein: CASSVAGGSYNEQFF